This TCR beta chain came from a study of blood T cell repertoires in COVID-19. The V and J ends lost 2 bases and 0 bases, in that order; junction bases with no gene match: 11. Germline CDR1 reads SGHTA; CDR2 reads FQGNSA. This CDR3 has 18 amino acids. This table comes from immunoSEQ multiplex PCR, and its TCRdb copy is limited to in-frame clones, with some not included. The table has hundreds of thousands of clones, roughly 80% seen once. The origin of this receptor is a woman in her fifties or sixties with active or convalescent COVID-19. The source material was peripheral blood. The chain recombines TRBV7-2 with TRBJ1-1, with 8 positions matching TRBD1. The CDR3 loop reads CASSLPLRGRTMNTEAFF. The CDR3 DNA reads TGTGCCAGCAGCTTACCGCTCAGGGGGCGTACAATGAACACTGAAGCTTTCTTT.